One sample yielded the 30 T cell receptor beta chains listed below, sequenced in a study of neurological immune-mediated disorders. MiXCR, run by TCRdb on the 5' RACE reads, gives a single entry per CDR3 protein. The sample shows tens of thousands of distinct CDR3 sequences, 4.5% to 6% of them seen only once. Material for sequencing was PBMCs. All receptors derive from a woman in her seventies with multiple sclerosis.

This clonotype was seen ten or more times. This chain links TRBV7-8 with TRBJ2-5, with no clear D. The CDR3 covers 16 residues. Germline V lookup: CDR1 SGHVS, CDR2 FQNEAQ. The V and J ends lost 2 bases and 1 base respectively, with 14 bases between them. The CDR3 sequence is CASSLMLRGSQETQYF. CDR3 bases: TGTGCCAGCAGCTTAATGCTTCGCGGTTCCCAAGAGACCCAGTACTTC.

In its sample, this clonotype was seen many times. The rearrangement uses TRBV12-5 and TRBJ2-7, with 11 bases matching TRBD1. Germline lookup yields CDR1 LGHNT and CDR2 FRNRAP. This CDR3 region has 14 residues. Unmatched junction bases numbered 6, after V lost 7 bases and J lost 4 bases. The CDR3: CASALGQGAYEQYF. The CDR3 bases are TGTGCTAGTGCCCTCGGACAGGGGGCTTACGAGCAGTACTTC.

This clonotype was counted ten times or more. The V gene is TRBV27, the J gene TRBJ1-5, with D possibly being TRBD1 (6 bases). V lost 4 bases, J lost 3 bases, and 10 bases lay in between. Per the germline V gene, CDR1 is MNHEY and CDR2 is SMNVEV (reference sequence). CDR3 length equals 14 residues. The CDR3 DNA reads TGTGCCAGCAGTTCAGACAGGCCCAATCAGCCCCAGCATTTT. The encoded protein is CASSSDRPNQPQHF.

This clonotype has at least ten counts. The chain combines TRBV7-2 with TRBJ2-1; possibly TRBD2 for D (6 bases). The V end was cut by 7 bases, the J end by 5 bases, with 18 bases between. The germline V gene encodes CDR1 SGHTA and CDR2 FQGNSA. The CDR3 is 15 residues long. DNA of the CDR3: TGTGCCAGCACCCACGGGGGAACAAAGAACAATGAGCAGTTCTTC. Translated, it gives CASTHGGTKNNEQFF.

In its sample, this clonotype was seen many times. The chain employs TRBV29-1 and TRBJ2-2, with 11 bases that match TRBD2. In germline, CDR1 is SQVTM, CDR2 ANQGSEA. The CDR3 sequence is 17 residues long. V shed 5 bases, J shed 5 bases, and the junction held 13 bases outside the gene matches. CDR3 region: CSVRKVAGGPGTGELFF. DNA for the CDR3: TGCAGCGTTCGAAAAGTAGCGGGAGGGCCGGGGACCGGGGAGCTGTTTTTT.

This clonotype was observed many times. The chain uses TRBV29-1 and TRBJ2-1; D possibly corresponds to TRBD2 (6 bases). Deletions cut 8 bases from V and 6 bases from J, with 23 bases between. CDR1 and CDR2 from the germline V gene are SQVTM and ANQGSEA. This CDR3 is built from 15 residues. In DNA form, the CDR3 reads TGCAGCATCTATCCGGGACTCCCCGTGGGCAATGAGCAGTTCTTC. It translates to CSIYPGLPVGNEQFF.

This clonotype occurred a few times. This sequence joins TRBV20-1 and TRBJ2-7, with 7 bases that match TRBD2. Germline values: CDR1 DFQATT, CDR2 SNEGSKA (reference sequence). The CDR3 runs to 16 residues. The ends lost 2 bases at V and 3 bases at J; junction bases unmatched: 13. CDR3 in amino acids: CSARMRERVNYYEQYF. The CDR3 DNA is TGCAGTGCTAGAATGCGGGAGCGTGTTAATTACTACGAGCAGTACTTC.

The table lists this clonotype with many counts. The rearrangement links TRBV18 to TRBJ2-5; the D is unclear. This CDR3 has 14 amino acids. The germline CDR1 and CDR2 sequences are KGHSH and LQKENI. V lost 0 bases and J 1 base, leaving 6 bases between the germline ends. CDR3 loop: CASSPPNSQETQYF. The CDR3 bases are TGTGCCAGCTCACCACCGAACAGCCAAGAGACCCAGTACTTC.

This clonotype showed up many times. The chain links TRBV12-3 or TRBV12-4 to TRBJ2-7, with D unresolved. Trimming removed 4 bases from V and 2 bases from J, with 6 bases in between. The CDR3 is 12 residues long. The DNA of the CDR3 is TGTGCCAGCAGTTACAAAACCTACGAGCAGTACTTC. It is translated as CASSYKTYEQYF.

J is TRBJ2-5 and V is TRBV20-1; D not resolved. Germline CDR1 and CDR2: DFQATT and SNEGSKA (reference sequence). The CDR3 consists of 12 residues. The CDR3 sequence: CGGRTTGQTQYF. Written as DNA, the CDR3 is TGCGGTGGTAGGACCACCGGACAGACCCAGTACTTC.

This clonotype was recorded many times. This CDR3 reads CASSVAGINYGYTF. CDR3 sequence (DNA): TGTGCCAGCAGCGTAGCAGGGATCAACTATGGCTACACCTTC. The chain couples TRBV9 to TRBJ1-2; maybe TRBD1 (5 bases). The germline CDR1 and CDR2 sequences are SGDLS and YYNGEE. Trimming cost V 0 bases and J 2 bases, with 8 bases left between them. The CDR3 sequence is 14 residues long.

In the case of this clonotype: A read error may explain this, as a much larger clone is one base away. This rearrangement joins TRBV6-1 to TRBJ1-1; D unclear. The CDR3 has 11 residues. Germline V gene lookup returns CDR1 MNHNS and CDR2 SASEGT. Trimming left V 6 bases short and J 2 bases short, with 4 bases between. CDR3 sequence: CASRDNTEAFF. CDR3 DNA: TGTGCCAGCAGGGACAACACTGAAGCTTTCTTT.

This clonotype was observed at least ten times. This chain links TRBV7-2 with TRBJ1-6, with D uncertain. The V gene lost 5 bases and the J gene lost 2 bases, with 1 base spanning the gap. The germline V gene has CDR1 SGHTA and CDR2 FQGNSA. The CDR3 loop spans 12 amino acids. The CDR3 DNA sequence: TGTGCCAGCAGCCCCTATAATTCACCCCTCCACTTT. Translation gives CASSPYNSPLHF.

This clonotype was recorded many times. The rearrangement uses TRBV5-1 and TRBJ1-2, with D possibly being TRBD1 (6 bases). Deletions cut 0 bases from V and 7 bases from J, with 13 bases between. Germline values: CDR1 SGHRS, CDR2 YFSETQ. The CDR3 is made up of 14 amino acids. The CDR3 loop reads CASSLEAGAAGYTF. In nucleotides, the CDR3 is TGCGCCAGCAGCTTGGAGGCGGGGGCGGCTGGCTACACCTTC.

The table lists this clonotype with a count of one. A read error may be the cause here, since a much bigger clone is one base away. Written as DNA, the CDR3 is TGCAGTGTCGGAGGAGGAGCGGGAGTAGATACGCAGTATTTT. It translates to CSVGGGAGVDTQYF. The chain has TRBV20-1 and TRBJ2-3, with TRBD2 matching 8 bases. Losses at the gene ends were 7 bases for V and 5 bases for J; bases not matched to a gene: 11. CDR1 is DFQATT, CDR2 SNEGSKA, per germline (reference sequence). This CDR3 has 14 residues.

Ten or more counts support this clonotype. V and J are TRBV27 and TRBJ1-5, with TRBD1 identical over 8 bases. V gave up 5 bases and J gave up 7 bases; unmatched junction bases: 7. The CDR3 sequence is 14 residues long. CDR1 is MNHEY and CDR2 is SMNVEV in the germline V gene (reference sequence). The CDR3 DNA sequence: TGTGCCAGCAGTCAACGGACAGGGTGGCAGCCCCAGCATTTT. It codes for CASSQRTGWQPQHF.

This clonotype was counted at least ten times. V and J are TRBV11-2 and TRBJ2-5; 14 bases are shared with TRBD2. V was clipped by 1 base and J by 5 bases; unmatched bases: 9. CDR3 length: 18 residues. Germline values: CDR1 SGHAT, CDR2 FQNNGV. The CDR3 loop reads CASSLGIRTSGRLETQYF. The CDR3 nucleotides read TGTGCCAGCAGCTTAGGTATCCGGACTAGCGGGAGGTTGGAGACCCAGTACTTC.

There are many counts of this clonotype. This chain links TRBV5-1 with TRBJ1-2; 8 nucleotides line up with TRBD1. J gave up 11 bases and V 3 bases, and 12 bases lay outside the gene matches. Germline V gene data show CDR1 as SGHRS and CDR2 as YFSETQ. CDR3 length equals 14 residues. The CDR3 region is CASSYQGAGEVYTF. Here the CDR3 DNA reads TGCGCCAGCAGCTACCAGGGGGCGGGCGAAGTGTACACCTTC.

Ten or more counts support this clonotype. The rearrangement uses TRBV20-1 and TRBJ2-3; a possible D gene is TRBD2 (6 bases). The CDR3 loop spans 15 amino acids. V was clipped by 3 bases and J by 3 bases, with 16 bases between them. Germline V lookup: CDR1 DFQATT, CDR2 SNEGSKA (reference sequence). The CDR3 protein is CSASPRDSKTDTQYF. The CDR3 coding sequence is TGCAGTGCTAGTCCCCGGGACTCCAAGACAGATACGCAGTATTTT.

This clonotype was detected many times. Here the CDR3 reads CASSPRRTDTQYF. As DNA, the CDR3 is TGTGCCAGCAGTCCCAGACGCACAGATACGCAGTATTTT. The chain has TRBV7-2 and TRBJ2-3; D is unclear. Germline-derived CDR1 and CDR2 are SGHTA and FQGNSA. The CDR3 consists of 13 residues. Trimming removed 6 bases at V and 1 base at J, with 8 bases between.

This clonotype was seen only a few times. This chain uses TRBV12-3 or TRBV12-4 with TRBJ2-7; TRBD2 might be the D (5 bases). CDR3 size: 15 residues. The V end lost 5 bases, the J end lost 0 bases, and 14 bases lay between the germline ends. CDR3 in amino acids: CASSPERRSSYEQYF. In DNA form, the CDR3 reads TGTGCCAGCAGTCCCGAGAGGAGGAGCTCCTACGAGCAGTACTTC.

At least ten counts were recorded for this clonotype. V and J are TRBV20-1 and TRBJ1-5; the match to TRBD1 covers 8 bases. CDR3 length: 14 amino acids. CDR1 and CDR2 from the germline V gene are DFQATT and SNEGSKA (reference sequence). V was clipped by 2 bases and J by 5 bases; unmatched bases: 5. CDR3 protein: CSARPDRDDQPQHF. The DNA of the CDR3 is TGCAGTGCTAGACCGGACAGGGACGATCAGCCCCAGCATTTT.

The sample holds many counts of this clonotype. This rearrangement joins TRBV4-2 to TRBJ1-2; 9 bases map to TRBD1. Germline V gives CDR1 LGHNA, CDR2 YNFKEQ. The V and J ends lost 6 bases and 7 bases, in that order; junction bases with no gene match: 12. The CDR3 totals 15 residues. The chain's CDR3 is CASRDPGQGGGGYTF. Here the CDR3 DNA reads TGTGCCAGCAGAGATCCGGGACAGGGTGGCGGTGGCTACACCTTC.

The chain has TRBV29-1 and TRBJ2-1; D is perhaps TRBD1 (6 bases). The CDR3 has 12 amino acids. Germline CDR1 reads SQVTM; CDR2 reads ANQGSEA. The CDR3 coding sequence is TGCACTGGACAGAACGCCTACAATGAGCAGTTCTTC. Its translation is CTGQNAYNEQFF.

This clonotype was observed a handful of times. J is TRBJ1-5 and V is TRBV7-2; D is undetermined. Between the trimmed V and J ends, which lost 2 bases and 7 bases, there was a span of 18 bases. The CDR3 has 16 amino acids. Germline-derived CDR1 and CDR2 are SGHTA and FQGNSA. CDR3 loop: CASSLTAQVRGQPQHF. In nucleotides, the CDR3 is TGTGCCAGCAGCTTAACAGCCCAAGTCCGGGGACAGCCCCAGCATTTT.

Ten or more counts support this clonotype. The chain has TRBV3-1 and TRBJ2-1; 7 positions match TRBD2. The CDR3 loop spans 12 amino acids. Per germline, CDR1 LGHDT and CDR2 YNNKEL (reference sequence). The V gene end was trimmed by 5 bases and the J gene end by 15 bases; junction bases not matched to a gene: 10. This CDR3 reads CASSSSGSRGFF. The CDR3 region has the DNA TGTGCCAGCAGCTCTAGCGGCTCAAGGGGGTTCTTC.

This clonotype was picked up a small number of times. The genes are TRBV4-1 and TRBJ2-2; D ambiguous. V lost 1 base and J 7 bases, leaving 4 bases between the germline ends. The CDR3 is made up of 12 amino acids. CDR1 and CDR2 (germline): MGHRA, YSYEKL. The CDR3 region has the DNA TGCGCCAGCAGCCAAGTAGACGGGGAGCTGTTTTTT. Translated: CASSQVDGELFF.

This clonotype was observed many times. The chain links TRBV6-5 to TRBJ2-7, with 11 bases fitting TRBD2. The CDR3 is made up of 15 amino acids. Germline V gene sequence: CDR1 MNHEY, CDR2 SVGAGI. Losses at the gene ends were 4 bases for V and 5 bases for J; bases not matched to a gene: 7. The CDR3 bases are TGTGCCAGCAGTTCACCCCGACTAGCGGGAAACGAGCAGTACTTC. Its protein is CASSSPRLAGNEQYF.

This clonotype has a count of ten or more. The rearrangement uses TRBV7-2 and TRBJ2-3, with D unresolved. Germline CDR1 is SGHTA and CDR2 is FQGNSA. CDR3 length: 15 residues. Between the trimmed V and J ends, which lost 9 bases and 3 bases, there was a span of 19 bases. The DNA for the CDR3 is TGTGCCAGTCAAGTCGCGTCCAGTCGTACAGATACGCAGTATTTT. Protein product: CASQVASSRTDTQYF.

This clonotype was recorded at least ten times. Germline is not matched at one junction end, which may reflect a read error. This chain's CDR3 is CASTLEGSKNTEAFF. CDR3 DNA sequence: TGTGCCAGCACCTTAGAGGGTTCGAAGAACACTGAAGCTTTCTTT. The chain couples TRBV7-2 to TRBJ1-1, with unresolved D. CDR1 is SGHTA, CDR2 FQGNSA, per germline. This CDR3 contains 15 residues.